The text below deals with one T cell receptor beta chain. This sample was taken from a study of blood T cell repertoires in COVID-19. TCRdb keeps only in-frame clones here, not all; method: immunoSEQ multiplex PCR. The data show 87,000 or so clones, around 86% seen once. The CDR3 length is 14 residues. The trim removed 5 bases at V and 6 bases at J, leaving 9 bases unmatched. Per the germline V gene, CDR1 is MDHEN and CDR2 is SYDVKM. The chain links TRBV28 to TRBJ2-7, with TRBD2 matching 8 bases. The clonotype originates from a woman in her sixties or seventies with acute or convalescent COVID-19. Sequencing was performed on peripheral blood. This chain's CDR3 is CASSAGTSPIEQYF. The CDR3 bases are TGTGCCAGCAGTGCCGGGACTAGTCCCATCGAGCAGTACTTC.